Detailed here is one T cell receptor (beta chain). It lacks a known antigen. The input lacks base qualities; no much larger clone sits a single base away. The data are from a study of T cells in Graves' hyperthyroidism and ophthalmopathy (dated by TCRdb to the late 2010s). For the wider study: Peripheral blood was sampled at the time of initial diagnosis, prior to any treatment. The roughly 100 discovery patients were divided at random into training and test sets in a 7:3 ratio. According to the paper, TCR Vbeta CDR3 sequencing was carried out on approximately 140 peripheral blood samples, which came from 40 to 45 ophthalmopathy, approximately 72 hyperthyroidism and roughly 17 progressor patients. Prospective prediction of ophthalmopathy was tested in an independent validation cohort consisting of 18 to 20 hyperthyroidism patients and more than 15 patients who later progressed to ophthalmopathy. After blood sampling, hyperthyroidism patients were treated with methimazole at a starting dose of 30 mg daily, and ophthalmopathy patients were treated with high-dose intravenous methylprednisolone. In addition, the study compared T-cell repertoires in thyroid tissue and in blood from 6 or 7 Graves' hyperthyroidism patients. A discovery cohort of about 96 patients, approximately 45 with Graves' ophthalmopathy and approximately 57 with stable Graves' hyperthyroidism, was used to find distinguishing TCR V-J signatures.

Graves' hyperthyroidism was defined as stable when no progression to ophthalmopathy occurred over 18 months of follow-up. Hyperthyroidism patients were newly diagnosed, with disease duration under 2 months, and aged 18 to 65 years. Any patient with an uncontrolled infection, another autoimmune disease, pregnancy or lactation was excluded. Diagnoses relied on clinical symptoms, serum thyroxine and TRAb, thyroid ultrasound and orbital computed tomography. PBMCs were separated from roughly 10 ml of fresh peripheral blood using Ficoll-Paque density gradient centrifugation. Total RNA was extracted with Trizol reagent, and quality was checked on an Agilent 2100 Bioanalyzer. The TCR beta CDR3 regions were amplified from RNA transcripts. The first round of RT-PCR for the TCR CDR3 was performed with the HTBI primer set and the Qiagen OneStep RT-PCR kit. The libraries were constructed in a second round of multiplex PCR and then size-selected and purified. Paired-end sequencing of the libraries was performed with 100 bp reads on an Illumina HiSeq2000. Per the source publication's procedure: Raw data were processed with SOAPnuke, discarding reads with adapters, uncalled bases, mean Phred below 15, or no exact constant-primer or identifier match. COPE v1.2.5 was used to merge high-quality paired reads, and clonotypes were defined as unique nucleotide sequences. MiTCR v1.1 was used to align the clonotypes against IMGT TRBV, TRBD and TRBJ reference segments. The analysis was restricted to V-J combinations with a frequency above 0.0001, which together covered about 99% of the repertoires. A TCS score was defined as the ratio of F50 (clonal expansion) to E x V (chaos), with BLOSUM62-based TCRdist applied between CDR3 peptides within each V-J. Welch's t-statistics and random forest reduced roughly 540 V-J features to around 14, which were used in a naive Bayes classifier (R e1071). Thyroid-blood repertoire similarity was quantified with the Morisita-Horn index. The raw public data were reprocessed by TCRdb itself: fastp quality trimming at Q25, MiXCR clonotype calling, in-frame beta chains only. Every CDR3 protein is listed once, alongside the most common genes and DNA of its rows. The authors' filters were not applied to this entry. Present in this sample are hundreds of thousands of distinct CDR3 sequences, 35% to 45% of which were seen just once. Of the sample, 7.5% to 9.5% is held by the ten largest clones.

The germline V gene sets CDR1 to SQVTM and CDR2 to ANQGSEA. The CDR3 numbers 12 residues from cysteine through phenylalanine. CDR3 DNA is the only sequence kept; it has 36 bases, read in frame from the first base. Deletion took 5 bases off V and 3 bases off J, with a span of 11 bases between the germline ends. Results and caveats for the whole study, not just this receptor: No statistical method was used to fix the sample size in advance, and group allocation was not hidden from the investigators. Ophthalmopathy was separated from stable hyperthyroidism by a 13 V-J signature model, with 85% to 90% sensitivity and about 81% specificity obtained in cross-validation and 80%/75% obtained in testing. In validation, progression to ophthalmopathy was predicted by the model with nearly 71% sensitivity and around 75% specificity, a median of around 6.5 months before onset. Most expanded thyroid clonotypes (frequency above 0.001) were also detected in blood, suggesting blood repertoires may reflect thyroid immune responses.

The sequenced sample consisted of blood. The chain was built from TRBV29-1 and TRBJ2-7, and TRBD1 may be the D gene, going by 5 matching bases. The receptor comes from a man between 18 and 35 years old with Graves' hyperthyroidism. The DNA sequence follows: TGCAGCGTTTTATCCCAGGGCTACGAGCAGTACTTC. This is translated as CSVLSQGYEQYF.